This T cell receptor beta chain originates from a study of cytomegalovirus exposure and HLA in healthy donors. Study as a whole: Earlier, 180 million or so T cells were analyzed, and fewer than 120 million unique TCR beta sequences were found among them.

This clone was counted between two and nine times. Its cognate antigen is unknown. 60 Vbeta and 13 Jbeta primers were used in PCR. Sequencing used immunoSEQ multiplex PCR; TCRdb keeps in-frame clones, though not all of them. The table includes 45,000 to 65,000 clones, roughly 80% detected once. Study results and caveats: DRB1 had the most TCR associations and HLA-C the fewest, a later analysis found, with rates varying by HLA locus. The study recorded over 150 TCR beta chains that were cytomegalovirus-associated. For TCR beta chains, V- and J-gene trimming was later linked to a missense DCLRE1C variant.

Germline-derived CDR1 and CDR2 are SGHNT and YYREEE (reference sequence). This CDR3 is 17 amino acids long. V was clipped by 4 bases and J by 1 base, with 15 bases between them. J is TRBJ2-6 and V is TRBV5-4; no reliable D call. This sequence originates from a man younger than 40 in good health and CMV-seronegative. The sample was PBMCs. CDR3 region: CASSPSAPLSGANVLTF. The CDR3 nucleotides read TGTGCCAGCAGCCCGAGCGCTCCACTATCTGGGGCCAACGTCCTGACTTTC.